Below, 8 T cell receptor beta chains from the same sample are listed, as sequenced in a study of vaccination effects on CD4 cells after COVID-19. Antigen specificity for these receptors is unknown. Method: immunoSEQ multiplex PCR; TCRdb's copy keeps in-frame clones and lacks some. Of 50,000 to 60,000 clones in the sample, roughly 70% were seen once. Before sequencing, viral peptide pools were used by the ViraFEST assay to expand antigen-specific CD4+ T cells. At the end of 9 to 11 days of culture, CD4+ T cells were isolated. Nucleocapsid antibodies were negative in the vaccine recipients, who had never had SARS-CoV-2 infection. Sample: CD4+ T cells from PBMCs cultured with SARS-CoV-2 spike peptides, taken before COVID-19 vaccination. All receptors come from a human donor who received a COVID-19 vaccine.

This sequence joins TRBV27 and TRBJ1-1, with no clear D. V dropped 4 bases and J dropped 6 bases, with 12 bases sitting between them. This CDR3 has 13 residues. Per germline, CDR1 MNHEY and CDR2 SMNVEV (reference sequence). For the CDR3, the DNA is TGTGCCAGCAGTTACGAATCAAGGGCTGAAGCTTTCTTT. Translating gives CASSYESRAEAFF.

This clone turned up a few times. The V and J genes are TRBV7-8 and TRBJ2-2, with D unresolved. Trimming removed 5 bases at V and 0 bases at J, with 19 bases between. Germline loops: CDR1 SGHVS, CDR2 FQNEAQ. CDR3 length equals 18 residues. As DNA, the CDR3 is TGTGCCAGCAGCCTCCCGGGCTTAGGTATAACGAACACCGGGGAGCTGTTTTTT. It is translated as CASSLPGLGITNTGELFF.

The CDR3, as DNA: TGTGCCAGCGGCTGGGGGGAAGATACGCAGTATTTT. The encoded protein is CASGWGEDTQYF. The rearrangement joins TRBV5-6 to TRBJ2-3, with D possibly TRBD2 on 6 matching bases. Germline V gene sequence: CDR1 SGHDT, CDR2 YYEEEE. CDR3 length: 12 residues. V was cut by 7 bases and J by 5 bases, with 11 bases left in between.

The V and J genes are TRBV30 and TRBJ2-4; 16 bases align to TRBD2. Germline trimming cut 6 bases from V and 9 bases from J; bases unmatched to any gene: 8. Looked up from germline, CDR1 is GTSNPN and CDR2 is SVGIG (reference sequence). This CDR3 is 15 amino acids long. CDR3 protein: CACPGLAGGMGIQYF. DNA for the CDR3: TGTGCCTGCCCGGGACTAGCGGGAGGGATGGGCATTCAGTACTTC.

The chain uses TRBV5-4 and TRBJ2-1, with D unclear. The CDR3 length is 16 residues. V lost 4 bases and J lost 1, with 15 bases in between. Looked up from germline, CDR1 is SGHNT and CDR2 is YYREEE (reference sequence). The CDR3 nucleotides read TGTGCCAGCAGCCAGGTAGGGCGGAAATCCTACAATGAGCAGTTCTTC. As protein: CASSQVGRKSYNEQFF.

This clone was detected only a few times. The chain links TRBV11-1 to TRBJ1-2; TRBD1 aligns across 8 bases. The germline V gene has CDR1 SGHAT and CDR2 FQDESV (reference sequence). With V trimmed by 2 bases and J by 4 bases, 3 bases remained unmatched. The CDR3 consists of 14 residues. The CDR3 DNA follows: TGTGCCAGCAGCTTACAACAGGGGGGCTATGGCTACACCTTC. Protein: CASSLQQGGYGYTF.

Here the CDR3 DNA reads TGTGCCAGCAGCTTCACGGGCGGACTGGACAGCTCCTACGAGCAGTACTTC. It translates to CASSFTGGLDSSYEQYF. The chain is built from TRBV11-2 and TRBJ2-7; weak D call: TRBD1 (6 bases). Trimming removed 3 bases at V and 0 bases at J, with 18 bases between. Germline values: CDR1 SGHAT, CDR2 FQNNGV. This CDR3 spans 17 amino acids.

The chain couples TRBV2 to TRBJ2-1; no clear D. Germline V gene lookup returns CDR1 SNHLY and CDR2 FYNNEI. CDR3 length: 14 amino acids. V shed 7 bases and J shed 5 bases, with 15 bases lying between them. CDR3 sequence (DNA): TGTGCCAGCAAGATCTGGACGATCGACAATGAGCAGTTCTTC. Translation: CASKIWTIDNEQFF. Variable domain in full (rest from reference TRBV2 and TRBJ2-1): EPEVTQTPSHQVTQMGQEVILRCVPISNHLYFYWYRQILGQKVEFLVSFYNNEISEKSEIFDDQFSVERPDGSNFTLKIRSTKLEDSAMYFCASKIWTIDNEQFFGPGTRLTVL.